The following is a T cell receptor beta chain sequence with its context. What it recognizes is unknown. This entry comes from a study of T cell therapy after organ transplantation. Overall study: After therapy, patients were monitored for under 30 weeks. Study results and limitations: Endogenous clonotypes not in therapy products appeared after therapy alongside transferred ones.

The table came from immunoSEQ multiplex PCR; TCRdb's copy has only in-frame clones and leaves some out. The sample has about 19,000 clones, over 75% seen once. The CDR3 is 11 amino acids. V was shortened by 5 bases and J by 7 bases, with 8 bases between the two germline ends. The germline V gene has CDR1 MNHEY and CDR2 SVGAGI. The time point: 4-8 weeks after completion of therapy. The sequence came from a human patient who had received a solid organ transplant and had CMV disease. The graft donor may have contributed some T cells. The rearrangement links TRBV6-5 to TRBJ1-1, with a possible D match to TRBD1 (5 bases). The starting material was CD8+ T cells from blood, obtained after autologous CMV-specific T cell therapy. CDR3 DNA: TGTGCCAGCAGTAACAGGTTTGAAGCTTTCTTT. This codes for CASSNRFEAFF.